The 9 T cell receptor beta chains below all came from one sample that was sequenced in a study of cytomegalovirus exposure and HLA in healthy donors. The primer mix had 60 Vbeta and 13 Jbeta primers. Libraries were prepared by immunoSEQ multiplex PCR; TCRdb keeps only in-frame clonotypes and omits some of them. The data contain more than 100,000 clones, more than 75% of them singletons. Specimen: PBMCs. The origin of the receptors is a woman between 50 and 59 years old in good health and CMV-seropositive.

CDR3 loop: CASSQALGQNTEAFF. As DNA, the CDR3 is TGCGCCAGCAGCCAAGCCCTGGGGCAGAACACTGAAGCTTTCTTT. The chain carries TRBV4-3 and TRBJ1-1; D perhaps matches TRBD1 (5 bases). CDR1 is LGHNA, CDR2 YSLEER, per germline. V was clipped by 1 base and J by 1 base, with 10 bases between them. This CDR3 is 15 amino acids long.

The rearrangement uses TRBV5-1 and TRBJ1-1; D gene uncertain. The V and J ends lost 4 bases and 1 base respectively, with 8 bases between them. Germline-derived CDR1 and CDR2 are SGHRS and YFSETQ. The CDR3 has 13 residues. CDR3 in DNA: TGCGCCAGCAGCCTACTCCAGAACACTGAAGCTTTCTTT. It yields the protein CASSLLQNTEAFF.

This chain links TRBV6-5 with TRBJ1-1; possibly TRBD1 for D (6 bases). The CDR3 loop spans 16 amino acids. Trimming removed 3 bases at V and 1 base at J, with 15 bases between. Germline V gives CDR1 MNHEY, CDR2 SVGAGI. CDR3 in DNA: TGTGCCAGCAGTTATAGGGGGGGCGGTAAGAACACTGAAGCTTTCTTT. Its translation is CASSYRGGGKNTEAFF.

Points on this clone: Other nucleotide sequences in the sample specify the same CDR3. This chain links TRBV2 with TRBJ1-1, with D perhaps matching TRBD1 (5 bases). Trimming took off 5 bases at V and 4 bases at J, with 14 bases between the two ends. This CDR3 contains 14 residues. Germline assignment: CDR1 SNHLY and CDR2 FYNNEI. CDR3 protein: CASSIAGSGTEAFF. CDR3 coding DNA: TGTGCCAGCAGTATCGCAGGGTCGGGCACTGAAGCTTTCTTT.

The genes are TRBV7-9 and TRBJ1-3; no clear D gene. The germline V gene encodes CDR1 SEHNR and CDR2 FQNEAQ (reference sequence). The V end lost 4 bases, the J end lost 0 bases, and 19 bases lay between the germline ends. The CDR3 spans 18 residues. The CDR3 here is CASSSTPPGRGSGNTIYF. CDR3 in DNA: TGTGCCAGCAGCTCAACCCCCCCTGGACGGGGCTCTGGAAACACCATATATTTT. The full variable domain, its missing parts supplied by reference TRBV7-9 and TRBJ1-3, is DTGVSQNPRHKITKRGQNVTFRCDPISEHNRLYWYRQTLGQGPEFLTYFQNEAQLEKSRLLSDRFSAERPKGSFSTLEIQRTEQGDSAMYLCASSSTPPGRGSGNTIYFGEGSWLTVV.

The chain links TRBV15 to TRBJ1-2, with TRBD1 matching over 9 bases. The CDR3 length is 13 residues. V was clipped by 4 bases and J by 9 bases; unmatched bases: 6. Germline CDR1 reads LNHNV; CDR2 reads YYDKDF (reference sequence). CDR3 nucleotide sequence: TGTGCCACCAGCATTCCCGGGACAGGGAGCTACACCTTC. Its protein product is CATSIPGTGSYTF. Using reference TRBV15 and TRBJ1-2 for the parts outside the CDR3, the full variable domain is DAMVIQNPRYQVTQFGKPVTLSCSQTLNHNVMYWYQQKSSQAPKLLFHYYDKDFNNEADTPDNFQSRRPNTSFCFLDIRSPGLGDTAMYLCATSIPGTGSYTFGSGTRLTVV.

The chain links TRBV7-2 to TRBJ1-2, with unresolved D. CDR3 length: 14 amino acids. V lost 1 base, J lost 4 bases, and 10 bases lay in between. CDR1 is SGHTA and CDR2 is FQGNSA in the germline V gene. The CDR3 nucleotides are TGTGCCAGCAGCTTAGACGCGGCCTCCTATGGCTACACCTTC. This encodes CASSLDAASYGYTF.

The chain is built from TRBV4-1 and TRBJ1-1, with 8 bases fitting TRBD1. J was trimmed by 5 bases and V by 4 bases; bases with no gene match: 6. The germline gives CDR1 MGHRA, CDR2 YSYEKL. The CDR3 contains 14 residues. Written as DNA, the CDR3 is TGCGCCAGCAGCCCGGACAGGGTGGGGACTGAAGCTTTCTTT. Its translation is CASSPDRVGTEAFF.

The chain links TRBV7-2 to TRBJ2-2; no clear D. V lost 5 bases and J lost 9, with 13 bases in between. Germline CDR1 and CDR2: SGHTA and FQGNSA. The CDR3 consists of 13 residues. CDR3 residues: CASSPGLFRELFF. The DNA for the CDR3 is TGTGCCAGCAGCCCAGGATTATTCAGGGAGCTGTTTTTT. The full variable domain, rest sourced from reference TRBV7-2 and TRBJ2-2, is GAGVSQSPSNKVTEKGKDVELRCDPISGHTALYWYRQSLGQGLEFLIYFQGNSAPDKSGLPSDRFSAERTGGSVSTLTIQRTQQEDSAVYLCASSPGLFRELFFGEGSRLTVL.